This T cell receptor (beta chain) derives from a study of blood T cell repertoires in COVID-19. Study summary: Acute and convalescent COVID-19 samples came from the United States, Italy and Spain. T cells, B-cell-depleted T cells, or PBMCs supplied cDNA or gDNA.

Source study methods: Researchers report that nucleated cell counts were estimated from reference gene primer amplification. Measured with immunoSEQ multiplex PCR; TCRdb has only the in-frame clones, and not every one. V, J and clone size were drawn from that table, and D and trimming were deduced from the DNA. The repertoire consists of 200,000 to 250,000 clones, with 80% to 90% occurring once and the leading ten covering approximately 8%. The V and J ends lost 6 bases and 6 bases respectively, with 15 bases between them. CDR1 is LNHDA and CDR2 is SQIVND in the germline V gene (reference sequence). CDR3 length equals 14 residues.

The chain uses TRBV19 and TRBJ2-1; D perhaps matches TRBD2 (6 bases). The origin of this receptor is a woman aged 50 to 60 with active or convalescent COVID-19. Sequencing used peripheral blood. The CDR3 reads CASSPGGKPNEQFF. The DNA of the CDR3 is TGTGCCAGTAGCCCTGGCGGGAAGCCCAATGAGCAGTTCTTC.